This entry concerns a single T cell receptor (beta chain). Its recognized antigen is unknown. Base-call qualities are not available, and no considerably larger clone is one nucleotide away. This entry belongs to a study of somatic mutations in cytotoxic T cells in rheumatoid arthritis (dated by TCRdb to 2015 to 2018). The study in broad terms: Patient peripheral blood (about 31 ml EDTA) was drawn right after diagnosis and before any treatment started. To characterize clonality, the study used TCRB deep sequencing while asking whether somatic mutations are carried by expanded CD8+ T-cell clones in newly diagnosed, untreated rheumatoid arthritis. Some V beta antibody-stained T-cell populations were flow-sorted on a FACSAria II or Sony SH800 at nearly 100% purity, and sorted V beta1+ cells also underwent TCRB sequencing. TCRB deep sequencing was performed for roughly 69 rheumatoid arthritis patients and roughly 20 healthy controls. Patients and controls did not essentially differ in median age, which was nearly identical between the groups.

Overall results and qualifications from the work: The expanded CD8+ clones had unknown antigen targets, and not appearing in virus-specific databases did not rule out that they were virus-specific. The largest CD8+ clone made up more than 20% of CD8+ cells in about an eighth of the roughly 65 patients, and blood and synovial fluid shared several identical CD8+ TCRB sequences. CD8+ T-cell clonality did not differ significantly between rheumatoid arthritis patients and age-matched healthy controls. No adjustment for multiple comparisons was made for the slight TRBV07 underrepresentation in patients. An increase of CD8+ clonality with age was seen in patients (Spearman r of about 0.45) but not in healthy controls.

The immunoSEQ assay was applied to genomic DNA for TCRB CDR3 sequencing. Processing in the source paper ran as follows. Patient CD8+ clones larger than 1% were compared against published virus-specific TCRB sequences, and only a few matched. Only productive TCRB rearrangements were included in the analyses. Clonality was calculated as a Shannon entropy-based productive clonality index, and a clone was defined by a unique TCRB CDR3 sequence. The template counts of each clone relative to the total templates per sample were used to calculate repertoire overlap between two samples. Flow cytometry-measured V-gene usage correlated with V-gene usage from TCRB sequencing, with a Spearman r of roughly 0.56. TCRdb holds this immuneACCESS table with in-frame rearrangements only. Some clones are missing; in checked studies, unresolved V genes explain under half, and the rest has no known cause. V and J calls and clone size follow that table, whereas D and trimming were derived from the DNA. The sample profile shows roughly 5,700 clones; about four fifths of them were found once. Clones ranked in the top ten supply 3.5% to 5% of the sample.

Positive magnetic bead selection on an AutoMACS was used to isolate CD4+ and CD8+ cells, with flow cytometry used to check purity. Initial screening for clonal expansions relied on flow cytometry with a TCR V beta antibody panel, after which sorted CD8+ fractions underwent TCRB deep sequencing for characterization. Isolation of peripheral blood mononuclear cells was done through Ficoll-Paque PLUS density gradient separation. DNA was extracted from CD4-enriched, CD8-enriched or PBMC samples with Nucleospin Tissue or Tissue XS kits and quantified with a Qubit 2.0 fluorometer. At the junction V is shortened by 9 bases and J by 6 bases; bases outside the gene matches: 5. The CDR3 has 14 amino acids, counting the end cysteine and phenylalanine. Only the CDR3 portion is preserved as DNA: 42 bases, with reading frame beginning at the first base. The germline V gene (reference sequence) supplies CDR1 LNHNV and CDR2 YYDKDF.

The sequence was collected from an adult with rheumatoid arthritis. The chain uses TRBV15 and TRBJ2-3; TRBD2 lines up with 14 middle nucleotides. The sequencing sample was made of CD8+ T cells sorted from blood. CDR3 loop: CATGGLAGADTQYF. The nucleotide sequence reads TGTGCCACGGGGGGACTAGCGGGAGCGGATACGCAGTATTTT. This CDR3, with the reference TRBV15 and TRBJ2-3 proteins standing in past its ends, gives the full variable domain DAMVIQNPRYQVTQFGKPVTLSCSQTLNHNVMYWYQQKSSQAPKLLFHYYDKDFNNEADTPDNFQSRRPNTSFCFLDIRSPGLGDTAMYLCATGGLAGADTQYFGPGTRLTVL.